This T cell receptor (beta chain) was obtained from a study of long-term antiretroviral therapy in people with HIV. Samples were assayed with immunoSEQ v3.0 at survey level. Profiled with immunoSEQ multiplex PCR; TCRdb holds only in-frame clones, not every one. The sample shows about 15,000 clones, roughly four fifths of them seen only once. V was trimmed by 3 bases and J by 0 bases, leaving 6 bases between them. This CDR3 has 14 amino acids. Germline assignment: CDR1 LNHDA and CDR2 SQIVND (reference sequence). This clone came up a few times. Every one of the participants with HIV received treatment in the United States.

The source was unsorted PBMCs, collected 0.3 years after starting antiretroviral therapy. This clonotype was sampled from a man aged 18-30 years with HIV. This chain links TRBV19 with TRBJ1-3; D not certain. The CDR3 DNA sequence: TGTGCCAGTAGTATCCGGAGCTCTGGAAACACCATATATTTT. It specifies CASSIRSSGNTIYF.